This T cell receptor beta chain is drawn from a study of T-cell reconstitution after alpha-beta-depleted transplantation in children. Construction of the TCRbeta library involved unique molecular identifiers. In TCRdb, the PCR reads were re-called with MiXCR into one record per CDR3 protein. The repertoire holds about 610,000 distinct CDR3 sequences, about 10% seen once, with 4% in the top ten. The material was PBMCs from the stem cell graft donor, obtained from the stem cell graft. The sequence came from a human donor who donated a stem cell graft to a child with acute myeloid leukemia.

The CDR3 DNA sequence: TGCAGCGTTGGACGGACGGAGACTGAAGCTTTCTTT. This encodes CSVGRTETEAFF. The rearrangement links TRBV29-1 to TRBJ1-1; unclear D gene. Germline-derived CDR1 and CDR2 are SQVTM and ANQGSEA. Trimming took off 4 bases at V and 5 bases at J, with 11 bases between the two ends. This CDR3 has 12 residues. Full variable domain (missing parts from reference TRBV29-1 and TRBJ1-1): SAVISQKPSRDICQRGTSLTIQCQVDSQVTMMFWYRQQPGQSLTLIATANQGSEATYESGFVIDKFPISRPNLTFSTLTVSNMSPEDSSIYLCSVGRTETEAFFGQGTRLTVV.